This T cell receptor (beta chain) is from a study of human T cells and chemical hapten exposure. TCRdb redid the calling of the RACE reads with MiXCR, one entry per CDR3 protein. This sample has about 77,000 distinct CDR3 sequences, with approximately 14% found just once. Time point noted: pre-sensitization, week 0. The treatment here: therapeutic diphenylcyclopropenone sensitization with weekly scalp DPC. A few counts support this clonotype. CDR3 length: 14 amino acids. The V segment lost 6 bases and the J segment 4 bases; nucleotides outside the gene matches: 9. Germline V CDR1 and CDR2: SNHLY, FYNNEI.

The sequenced sample was whole blood, obtained in connection with sensitization to the hapten diphenylcyclopropenone (DPC). The chain is built from TRBV2 and TRBJ2-7, with 7 bases fitting TRBD1. The receptor was isolated from a woman between 45 and 60 years old with alopecia areata. Some clones in this sample may be carry-over from other donors' samples. CDR3 sequence (DNA): TGTGCCAGCAGACCGGCCACACAGGGGTACGAGCAGTACTTC. This encodes CASRPATQGYEQYF.